Below, one TCR beta chain is given with its context. What it binds is unknown. At one end the junction does not follow the germline gene, possibly because of a read error. This entry comes from a study of early T cells in non-severe SARS-CoV-2 infection. On the study more broadly: Chains stayed unpaired after sequencing of bulk RNA from unsorted whole blood. General study findings and limits: VDJdb-based matching was biased toward anti-spike CD8 responses and missed private and CD4 specificities.

Each cDNA molecule carried a unique molecular identifier. TCRdb reprocessed the 5' RACE reads with MiXCR, giving one entry per CDR3 protein. The sample records roughly 58,000 distinct CDR3 sequences, 12% being singletons. Germline V CDR1 and CDR2: MNHNY, SVGAGI (reference sequence). This CDR3 has 15 amino acids. The source material was whole blood. The TCR was taken from an adult who was a healthcare worker with PCR-confirmed SARS-CoV-2 infection or an uninfected control (not recorded which). The chain recombines TRBV6-6 with TRBJ1-5; no definite D call. The chain's CDR3 is CASSERAHYNRPQHF. The DNA of the CDR3 is TGTGCCAGCAGCGAGCGGGCCCATTACAATCGGCCCCAGCATTTT.